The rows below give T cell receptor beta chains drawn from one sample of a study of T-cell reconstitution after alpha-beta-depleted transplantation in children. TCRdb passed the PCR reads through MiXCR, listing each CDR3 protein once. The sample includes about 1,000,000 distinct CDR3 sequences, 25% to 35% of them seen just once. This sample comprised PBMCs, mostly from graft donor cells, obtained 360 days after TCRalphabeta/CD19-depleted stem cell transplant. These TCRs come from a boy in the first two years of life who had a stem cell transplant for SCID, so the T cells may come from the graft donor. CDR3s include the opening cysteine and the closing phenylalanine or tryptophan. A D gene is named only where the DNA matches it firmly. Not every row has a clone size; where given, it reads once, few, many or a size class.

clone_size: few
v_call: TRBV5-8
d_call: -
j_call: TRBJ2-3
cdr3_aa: CASSRLTELTDTQYF
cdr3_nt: TGTGCCAGCAGCCGTCTGACAGAGCTTACAGATACGCAGTATTTT

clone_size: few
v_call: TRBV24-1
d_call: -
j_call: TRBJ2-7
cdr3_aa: CATSDKGPLYEQYF
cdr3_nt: TGTGCCACCAGTGATAAAGGGCCCCTCTACGAGCAGTACTTC

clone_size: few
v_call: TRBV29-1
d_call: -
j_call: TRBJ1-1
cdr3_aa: CSVEWRLIGAEAFF
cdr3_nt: TGCAGCGTTGAATGGAGGCTGATTGGGGCTGAAGCTTTCTTT

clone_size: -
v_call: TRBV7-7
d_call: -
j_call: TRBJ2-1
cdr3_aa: CASSLGDRRYNEQFF
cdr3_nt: TGTGCCAGCAGCTTAGGGGACCGACGGTACAATGAGCAGTTCTTC

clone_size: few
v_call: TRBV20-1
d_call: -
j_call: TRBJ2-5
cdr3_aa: CSATGQPQETQYF
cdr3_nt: TGCAGTGCTACCGGACAGCCCCAAGAGACCCAGTACTTC

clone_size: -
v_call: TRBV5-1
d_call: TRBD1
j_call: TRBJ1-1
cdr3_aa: CASSLRTGNSEAFF
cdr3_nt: TGCGCCAGCAGCTTACGGACAGGGAACTCTGAAGCTTTCTTT

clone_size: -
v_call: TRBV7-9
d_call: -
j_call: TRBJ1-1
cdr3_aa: CASSLVEGAEAFF
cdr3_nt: TGTGCCAGCAGCTTAGTTGAGGGGGCTGAAGCTTTCTTT

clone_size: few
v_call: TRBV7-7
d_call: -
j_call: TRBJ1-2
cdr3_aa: CASSVRSPKGGEGSYGYTF
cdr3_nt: TGTGCCAGCAGCGTAAGGTCCCCAAAGGGGGGTGAGGGCTCCTATGGCTACACCTTC

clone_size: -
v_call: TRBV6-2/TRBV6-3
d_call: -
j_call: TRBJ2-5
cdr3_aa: CASTPPRGGSHETQYF
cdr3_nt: TGTGCCAGCACCCCACCGAGGGGGGGGTCCCACGAGACCCAGTACTTC

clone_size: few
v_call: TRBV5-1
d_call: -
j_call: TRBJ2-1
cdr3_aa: CASRETFSYNEQFF
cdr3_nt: TGCGCCAGCAGGGAGACCTTCTCCTACAATGAGCAGTTCTTC

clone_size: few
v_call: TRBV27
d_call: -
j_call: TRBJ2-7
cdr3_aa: CASRPYEQYF
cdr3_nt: TGTGCCAGCAGACCCTACGAGCAGTACTTC

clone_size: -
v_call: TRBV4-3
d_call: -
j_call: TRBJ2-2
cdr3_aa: CASSPDPYPGELFF
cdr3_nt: TGCGCCAGCAGCCCCGACCCTTACCCCGGGGAGCTGTTTTTT

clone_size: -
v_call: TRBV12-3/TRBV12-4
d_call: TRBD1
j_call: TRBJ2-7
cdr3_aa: CASSSTSPGQGASYEQYF
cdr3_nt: TGTGCCAGCAGTTCAACGTCTCCGGGACAGGGGGCGTCCTACGAGCAGTACTTC

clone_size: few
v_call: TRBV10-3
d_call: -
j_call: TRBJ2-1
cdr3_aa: CATGGGESYNEQFF
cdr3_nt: TGTGCCACCGGGGGTGGGGAGTCCTACAATGAGCAGTTCTTC

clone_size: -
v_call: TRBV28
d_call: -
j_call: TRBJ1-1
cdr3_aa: CASSFLTASSNTEAFF
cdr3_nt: TGTGCCAGCAGTTTCCTAACAGCGTCCTCGAACACTGAAGCTTTCTTT

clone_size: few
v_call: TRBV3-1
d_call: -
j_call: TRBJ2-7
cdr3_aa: CASSQGWGFAYEQYF
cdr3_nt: TGTGCCAGCAGCCAAGGTTGGGGATTTGCCTACGAGCAGTACTTC

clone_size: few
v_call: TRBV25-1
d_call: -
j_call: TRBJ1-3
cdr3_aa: CASSVDGLRSPIYF
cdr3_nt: TGTGCCAGCAGTGTGGACGGCCTCCGTAGCCCCATATATTTT

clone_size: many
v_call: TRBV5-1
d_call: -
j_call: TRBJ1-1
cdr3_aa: CASSATANTEAFF
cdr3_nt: TGCGCCAGCAGCGCAACAGCGAACACTGAAGCTTTCTTT

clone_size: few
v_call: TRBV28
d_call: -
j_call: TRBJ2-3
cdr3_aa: CASSPGARDTQYF
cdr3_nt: TGTGCCAGCAGCCCCGGGGCTAGAGATACGCAGTATTTT

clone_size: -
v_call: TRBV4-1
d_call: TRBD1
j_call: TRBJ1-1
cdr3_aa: CASSQDPRQGPNTEAFF
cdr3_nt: TGCGCCAGCAGCCAAGATCCGCGACAGGGACCGAACACTGAAGCTTTCTTT